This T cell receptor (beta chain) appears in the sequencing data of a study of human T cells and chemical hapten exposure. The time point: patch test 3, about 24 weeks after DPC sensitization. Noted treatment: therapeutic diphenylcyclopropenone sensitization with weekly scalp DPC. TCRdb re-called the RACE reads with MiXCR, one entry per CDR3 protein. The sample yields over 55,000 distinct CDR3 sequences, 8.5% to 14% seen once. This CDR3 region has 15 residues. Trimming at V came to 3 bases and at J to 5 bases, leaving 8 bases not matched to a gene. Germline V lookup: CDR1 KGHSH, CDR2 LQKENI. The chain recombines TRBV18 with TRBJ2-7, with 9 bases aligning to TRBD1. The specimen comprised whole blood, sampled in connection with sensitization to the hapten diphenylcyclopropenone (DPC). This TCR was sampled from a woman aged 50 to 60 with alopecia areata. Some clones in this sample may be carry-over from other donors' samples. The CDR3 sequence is CASSPAGQGRHEQYF. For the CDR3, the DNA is TGTGCCAGCTCACCGGCGGGACAGGGACGCCACGAGCAGTACTTC.